What follows are 3 T cell receptor beta chains derived from one specimen sequenced in a study of blood T cell repertoires in COVID-19. Data came from immunoSEQ multiplex PCR; TCRdb stores just in-frame clones and leaves some out. The sample gives 110,000 or so clones, over 75% of which show up once; over 2% is in the top ten. The sample was peripheral blood. The receptors were sampled from a human donor in a cohort sampled during active COVID-19.

The chain has TRBV5-5 and TRBJ1-1; TRBD1 matches 9 bases. V lost 5 bases and J lost 0; bases outside the gene matches: 5. CDR1 is SGHKS, CDR2 YYEKEE, per germline (reference sequence). CDR3 size: 15 residues. The CDR3, as DNA: TGTGCCAGCAGTTTTCGGACAGGGGTGAACACTGAAGCTTTCTTT. Translation gives CASSFRTGVNTEAFF.

This sequence joins TRBV30 and TRBJ2-7; 9 bases agree with TRBD1. The V and J ends lost 8 bases and 3 bases, in that order; junction bases with no gene match: 2. This CDR3 is built from 11 residues. Per the germline V gene, CDR1 is GTSNPN and CDR2 is SVGIG (reference sequence). The CDR3 is CARGQGYEQYF. The CDR3 DNA is TGTGCCCGGGGACAGGGCTACGAGCAGTACTTC.

V and J are TRBV7-9 and TRBJ2-1; 7 nucleotides agree with TRBD1. Trimming took 0 bases from V and 4 from J; bases not matched to a gene: 3. Per germline, CDR1 SEHNR and CDR2 FQNEAQ (reference sequence). This CDR3 has 15 amino acids. CDR3 sequence: CASSLATGTYNEQFF. CDR3 coding DNA: TGTGCCAGCAGCTTAGCGACAGGGACATACAATGAGCAGTTCTTC.